These T cell receptor beta chains were read from a single sample in a study of shared clonotypes between healthy human individuals. Using immunoSEQ multiplex PCR, the repertoire was profiled, and TCRdb retains in-frame clones only, with some absent. Counted here are over 2 million clones, 85% to 95% occurring once; the ten biggest clones make up 0.13%. The sequencing input was naive CD4+ T cells sorted from blood. Receptors were obtained from a man aged 18 to 35 in good health. The CDR3 runs from the conserved cysteine through the conserved F or W. The D gene is left open where the match is weak. Size values are once, few and many counts, or a class for expanded clones, and some rows have none.

len	abundance	d_gene	v_gene	j_gene	CDR3nt	CDR3aa
13	once	.	TRBV5-1	TRBJ1-1	TGCGCCAGCAGCGAAGATGTGAACACTGAAGCTTTCTTT	CASSEDVNTEAFF
11	.	.	TRBV5-6	TRBJ2-5	TGTGCCAGCAGCCGACAAGAGACCCAGTACTTC	CASSRQETQYF
16	once	TRBD2	TRBV19	TRBJ2-3	TGTGCCAGTAGTATTGTAGCGGGGGGGCTAACAGATACGCAGTATTTT	CASSIVAGGLTDTQYF
14	.	TRBD1	TRBV5-8	TRBJ1-5	TGTGCCAGCAGCAAGGGACAGATCAATCAGCCCCAGCATTTT	CASSKGQINQPQHF
15	.	TRBD2	TRBV2	TRBJ2-3	TGTGCCAGCAGTCGCTACGGGGGGGGCACAGATACGCAGTATTTT	CASSRYGGGTDTQYF
13	once	.	TRBV5-1	TRBJ2-7	TGCGCCAGCAGCCAGGCCTTTGCCGGCGAGCAGTACTTC	CASSQAFAGEQYF
13	.	.	TRBV14	TRBJ2-7	TGTGCCAGCAGCCGGGACCTCCTGGGAGAGCAGTACTTC	CASSRDLLGEQYF
18	.	TRBD2	TRBV7-2	TRBJ2-1	TGTGCCAGCAGCCCCAGACTTTTAGCGGGAGGCCTGAAGAATGAGCAGTTCTTC	CASSPRLLAGGLKNEQFF
16	.	.	TRBV28	TRBJ2-7	TGTGCCAGCAGTTCTCCGGGGCTGGGGACAACCTACGAGCAGTACTTC	CASSSPGLGTTYEQYF
15	once	TRBD1	TRBV7-9	TRBJ1-2	TGTGCCAGCAGCCGCGGACAGGGAGAGCTATACGGCTACACCTTC	CASSRGQGELYGYTF
15	once	TRBD2	TRBV6-1	TRBJ2-3	TGTGCCAGCAGGACGGGACTAGCGGGAACGGATACGCAGTATTTT	CASRTGLAGTDTQYF
14	.	.	TRBV4-3	TRBJ1-2	TGCGCCAGCAGCCAAGATCTAGGGAACTATGGCTACACCTTC	CASSQDLGNYGYTF
14	.	TRBD1	TRBV5-1	TRBJ1-4	TGCGCCAGCAGCCAGACAGGGGGGAACGAAAAACTGTTTTTT	CASSQTGGNEKLFF
15	.	.	TRBV6-1	TRBJ1-3	TGTGCCAGCAGTGAATCTCCGACAGCCCGAAACACCATATATTTT	CASSESPTARNTIYF
13	.	.	TRBV9	TRBJ1-6	TGTGCCAGCAGCGTAGGGCTGCATGAACCCCTCCACTTT	CASSVGLHEPLHF
15	once	TRBD2	TRBV6-5	TRBJ2-3	TGTGCCAGCATGGGAGCGGGGGTCGGGTCCAATACGCAGTATTTT	CASMGAGVGSNTQYF
13	once	.	TRBV2	TRBJ1-4	TGTGCCAGCAGTGAACAGGGAGGTGAAAAACTGTTTTTT	CASSEQGGEKLFF
14	.	TRBD2	TRBV6-5	TRBJ2-7	TGTGCCAGCAGTACTAGCGGCCATACCTACGAGCAGTACTTC	CASSTSGHTYEQYF
14	.	TRBD1	TRBV9	TRBJ1-2	TGTGCCAGCAGCACTACGACAGGGCACTATGGCTACACCTTC	CASSTTTGHYGYTF
14	.	TRBD1	TRBV18	TRBJ1-2	TGTGCCAGCTCAATGGAACAGGGGGCCTCTGGCTACACCTTC	CASSMEQGASGYTF
13	once	.	TRBV5-1	TRBJ2-7	TGCGCCAGCAGCCTTGACAGGTCCTACGAGCAGTACTTC	CASSLDRSYEQYF
14	.	.	TRBV5-1	TRBJ2-2	TGCGCCAGCAGGGTGGGGACGAACACCGGGGAGCTGTTTTTT	CASRVGTNTGELFF
15	.	.	TRBV27	TRBJ2-3	TGTGCCAGCAGCTCCGGCAGGAAGAGCACAGATACGCAGTATTTT	CASSSGRKSTDTQYF
14	.	.	TRBV5-4	TRBJ2-1	TGTGCCAGCAGCTTGGGAGGGCCGGGTAATGAGCAGTTCTTC	CASSLGGPGNEQFF
14	.	TRBD1	TRBV6-5	TRBJ1-2	TGTGCCAGCAGTTACTCTAGGACAGGGGCCGGCTACACCTTC	CASSYSRTGAGYTF
15	.	TRBD2	TRBV9	TRBJ2-7	TGTGCCAGCAGCGTGGGACTAGCGGGAGCCTACGAGCAGTACTTC	CASSVGLAGAYEQYF
15	.	TRBD2	TRBV10-3	TRBJ2-1	TGTGCCATCGGCCTAGCGGGGAGCTCCTACAATGAGCAGTTCTTC	CAIGLAGSSYNEQFF
16	.	TRBD1	TRBV7-3	TRBJ1-4	TGTGCCAGCAGCTTTAGTCAGGGGGCGCCAAGGGAAAAACTGTTTTTT	CASSFSQGAPREKLFF
19	.	TRBD2	TRBV4-1	TRBJ2-3	TGCGCCAGCAGCCAACCCCCCAGGACTAGCGGGATTTCCACAGATACGCAGTATTTT	CASSQPPRTSGISTDTQYF
14	.	.	TRBV6-1	TRBJ1-5	TGTGCCAGCAGTGAAGCGGTGTACAATCAGCCCCAGCATTTT	CASSEAVYNQPQHF
15	once	TRBD1	TRBV30	TRBJ2-7	TGTGCCTGGAGACCCGGGACAGGAGGCACCTACGAGCAGTACTTC	CAWRPGTGGTYEQYF
11	.	.	TRBV20-1	TRBJ1-4	TGCAGTGCACTATCCATAGGAAAACTGTTTTTT	CSALSIGKLFF
14	.	.	TRBV10-2	TRBJ1-1	TGCGCCAGCAGTGAATTACGTATGAACACTGAAGCTTTCTTT	CASSELRMNTEAFF
19	.	TRBD1	TRBV28	TRBJ1-5	TGTGCCAGCAGTCAGCTTCGGACAGGGGTCGTTGAGAGGAATCAGCCCCAGCATTTT	CASSQLRTGVVERNQPQHF
14	.	TRBD1	TRBV7-9	TRBJ1-2	TGTGCCAGCAGCTTAGAGGGGACAGATTATGGCTACACCTTC	CASSLEGTDYGYTF
15	once	TRBD1	TRBV28	TRBJ1-1	TGTGCCAGCAGTGATGCCGGGACAGGGGACACTGAAGCTTTCTTT	CASSDAGTGDTEAFF
15	.	TRBD1	TRBV6-5	TRBJ2-7	TGTGCCAGCAGTTACTCGGGGACAGGGGAGCGGCAGCAGTACTTC	CASSYSGTGERQQYF
15	.	TRBD2	TRBV10-2	TRBJ2-5	TGCGCCAGCAATCCGACTAGCGGGGGGCAAGAGACCCAGTACTTC	CASNPTSGGQETQYF
14	few	TRBD2	TRBV6-8	TRBJ2-7	TGTGCCAGCAGGTCAGCGGGAGTAGGTTACGAGCAGTACTTC	CASRSAGVGYEQYF
14	.	.	TRBV28	TRBJ2-4	TGTGCCAGCAGTTTACCCAGGGGACGGGACATTCAGTACTTC	CASSLPRGRDIQYF
14	.	.	TRBV9	TRBJ2-3	TGTGCCAGCAGCGTAGAAGCCTTCACAGATACGCAGTATTTT	CASSVEAFTDTQYF
14	.	.	TRBV19	TRBJ1-2	TGTGCCAGTAGAAAGACAGGAGGATTAGGAGGCTACACCTTC	CASRKTGGLGGYTF
12	.	.	TRBV5-1	TRBJ1-2	TGCGCCAGCAGCTTGGACGGGACCTACTACACCTTC	CASSLDGTYYTF
15	.	.	TRBV19	TRBJ1-1	TGTGCCAGTTTCCGGGACGCATACATGAACACTGAAGCTTTCTTT	CASFRDAYMNTEAFF
14	.	TRBD1	TRBV6-5	TRBJ1-5	TGTGCCAGCAGACAGGGGTTAAGCAATCAGCCCCAGCATTTT	CASRQGLSNQPQHF
16	.	.	TRBV25-1	TRBJ2-1	TGTGCCAGCAGTGAATCACGGGCCCACCCTCTGGGTGAGCAGTTCTTC	CASSESRAHPLGEQFF
15	once	TRBD1	TRBV6-1	TRBJ1-3	TGTGCCAGCAGGGAGGGACAGTTCTCTGGAAACACCATATATTTT	CASREGQFSGNTIYF
17	.	TRBD1	TRBV6-1	TRBJ1-6	TGTGCCAGCAGTGGGGGACAGGGGGCTTTAGGTAATTCACCCCTCCACTTT	CASSGGQGALGNSPLHF
13	few	.	TRBV5-1	TRBJ2-3	TGCGCCAGCAGCTTGGCCTTCACAGATACGCAGTATTTT	CASSLAFTDTQYF
14	.	.	TRBV18	TRBJ2-7	TGTGCCAGCTCATATGGACCGCTTGTTAACGAGCAGTACTTC	CASSYGPLVNEQYF
14	.	.	TRBV19	TRBJ2-1	TGTGCCAGTAGTTTAGCGGCCCGGTTAAATGAGCAGTTCTTC	CASSLAARLNEQFF
17	.	TRBD1	TRBV4-1	TRBJ1-3	TGCGCCAGCAGCCAAGGAGGAGGTCAGGGGGTTGGAAACACCATATATTTT	CASSQGGGQGVGNTIYF